Presented here are 20 T cell receptor beta chains from one specimen sequenced in a study of beta chain features in type 1 diabetes. Regarding the study as a whole: In all four CD4+ subsets, TCRB CDR3 length was significantly, moderately reduced in type 1 diabetes.

The sequenced template was cDNA made from the entire isolated RNA. Data came from immunoSEQ multiplex PCR; TCRdb stores just in-frame clones and leaves some out. This table holds 240,000 or so clones, more than 11% found once. These receptors' antigens are unknown. Sequenced: naive CD4+ T cells from blood. These receptor sequences come from a man aged 25 to 40 with type 1 diabetes.

The chain combines TRBV12-5 with TRBJ1-3; unclear D gene. Looked up from germline, CDR1 is LGHNT and CDR2 is FRNRAP. CDR3 length equals 14 residues. V dropped 5 bases and J dropped 2 bases, with 10 bases sitting between them. The CDR3 DNA reads TGTGCTAGTGGTCCCGGCGGGCCTGGAAACACCATATATTTT. Its protein is CASGPGGPGNTIYF.

The V call is TRBV19, the J call TRBJ2-3; possibly TRBD1 for D (7 bases). Germline V CDR1 and CDR2: LNHDA, SQIVND (reference sequence). Trimming removed 5 bases from V and 5 bases from J, with 14 bases in between. The CDR3 sequence is 14 residues long. The CDR3 loop is CASSDYRGGDTQYF. The CDR3 DNA is TGTGCCAGTAGTGATTACAGGGGAGGAGATACGCAGTATTTT.

This clone turned up a few times. The chain is built from TRBV7-9 and TRBJ2-1; TRBD2 agrees at 11 bases. CDR1 is SEHNR and CDR2 is FQNEAQ in the germline V gene (reference sequence). Trimming took 3 bases from V and 8 from J; bases not matched to a gene: 12. The CDR3 is made up of 17 amino acids. The CDR3 DNA reads TGTGCCAGCAGCTTGGTCGTAGCGGGAGGGCCTTTAGATGAGCAGTTCTTC. Protein product: CASSLVVAGGPLDEQFF.

The sample holds a few counts of this clone. The V and J genes are TRBV18 and TRBJ1-5; 12 bases agree with TRBD1. The J segment lost 1 base and the V segment lost 4 bases, leaving 11 bases of the junction unmatched. This CDR3 comprises 19 residues. Germline-derived CDR1 and CDR2 are KGHSH and LQKENI. The CDR3 DNA follows: TGTGCCAGCTCACAGAAATCGGGACAGGGGGCTTGGAGCAATCAGCCCCAGCATTTT. It is translated as CASSQKSGQGAWSNQPQHF. The full variable domain, in which reference TRBV18 and TRBJ1-5 provide the parts outside the CDR3, is NAGVMQNPRHLVRRRGQEARLRCSPMKGHSHVYWYRQLPEEGLKFMVYLQKENIIDESGMPKERFSAEFPKEGPSILRIQQVVRGDSAAYFCASSQKSGQGAWSNQPQHFGDGTRLSIL.

This clone was counted a few times. The CDR3 region is CSIASGAYEQYF. The CDR3 nucleotides are TGCAGCATTGCTAGCGGGGCCTACGAGCAGTACTTC. The J gene is TRBJ2-7, the V gene TRBV29-1, with 9 bases fitting TRBD2. Germline lookup yields CDR1 SQVTM and CDR2 ANQGSEA. CDR3 length: 12 residues. Trimming removed 8 bases from V and 2 bases from J; junction bases left unmatched: 4.

This clone showed up just a few times. The chain is built from TRBV19 and TRBJ2-5; D uncertain. Trimming stripped 1 base from V and 3 bases from J, with 9 bases between. The CDR3 spans 14 residues. CDR1 LNHDA and CDR2 SQIVND come from the germline V gene (reference sequence). The CDR3 bases are TGTGCCAGTAGTATAGCGGGTGCGAAAGAGACCCAGTACTTC. Translation gives CASSIAGAKETQYF.

In DNA form, the CDR3 reads TGTGCCAGCAGAGCCGGGACTTGGGGACTAGCGGGAGCGACAAATGAGCAGTTCTTC. This gives the protein CASRAGTWGLAGATNEQFF. The gene calls are TRBV7-9 and TRBJ2-1; TRBD2 matches 14 bases. The CDR3 is made up of 19 amino acids. CDR1 and CDR2 (germline): SEHNR, FQNEAQ (reference sequence). J lost 7 bases, V lost 6 bases, and 17 bases had no gene match.

The rearrangement joins TRBV7-9 to TRBJ1-5; D unresolved. The CDR3 length is 13 residues. The germline V gene encodes CDR1 SEHNR and CDR2 FQNEAQ (reference sequence). The V gene lost 5 bases and the J gene lost 0 bases, with 5 bases spanning the gap. As DNA, the CDR3 is TGTGCCAGCAGCCCTTATAGCAATCAGCCCCAGCATTTT. It yields the protein CASSPYSNQPQHF.

The genes are TRBV5-1 and TRBJ1-4, with 7 positions matching TRBD1. The CDR3 spans 14 residues. The germline gives CDR1 SGHRS, CDR2 YFSETQ. Germline trimming cut 1 base from V and 4 bases from J; bases unmatched to any gene: 1. Written as DNA, the CDR3 is TGCGCCAGCAGCTTGAGGGACAGTAATGAAAAACTGTTTTTT. Encoded protein: CASSLRDSNEKLFF.

Concerning this clone itself: Other DNA sequences in this sample translate to the same CDR3. CDR3: CASSVGTGYNEQFF. CDR3 sequence (DNA): TGTGCCAGCAGCGTTGGGACAGGGTACAATGAGCAGTTCTTC. V usage is TRBV9 and J usage is TRBJ2-1, with 9 bases matching TRBD1. Germline trimming cut 2 bases from V and 4 bases from J; bases unmatched to any gene: 1. The CDR3 runs to 14 residues. Germline-derived CDR1 and CDR2 are SGDLS and YYNGEE.

The V call is TRBV9, the J call TRBJ2-7; D may be TRBD1 (5 bases). Germline assignment: CDR1 SGDLS and CDR2 YYNGEE. The CDR3 length is 12 residues. Trimming left V 4 bases short and J 2 bases short, with 7 bases between. The CDR3 loop reads CASSPRAYEQYF. The CDR3 nucleotides are TGTGCCAGCAGCCCCAGGGCCTACGAGCAGTACTTC.

The rearrangement links TRBV11-2 to TRBJ2-2; D not certain. CDR1 is SGHAT and CDR2 is FQNNGV in the germline V gene. The CDR3 is 18 amino acids. Trimming shortened V by 6 bases and J by 0 bases, and 20 bases separated the two germline ends. The CDR3 region is CASRAPLRHRSNTGELFF. In DNA form, the CDR3 reads TGTGCCAGCAGGGCGCCCCTCCGACACCGTTCGAACACCGGGGAGCTGTTTTTT.

The chain links TRBV10-3 to TRBJ2-5, with D possibly matching TRBD1 (5 bases). The germline CDR1 and CDR2 sequences are ENHRY and SYGVKD. CDR3 size: 14 residues. The germline V and J ends were trimmed by 4 bases and 2 bases, with 11 bases remaining between them. CDR3 sequence: CAISGGSHQETQYF. CDR3 nucleotides: TGTGCCATCAGTGGGGGCTCTCATCAAGAGACCCAGTACTTC.

The rearrangement joins TRBV5-1 to TRBJ2-5; 10 bases are a match to TRBD2. The junction had 7 bases not matched to a gene; V was cut back by 3 bases and J by 5 bases. This CDR3 region has 15 residues. Germline lookup yields CDR1 SGHRS and CDR2 YFSETQ. CDR3 bases: TGCGCCAGCAGCTCAACCGGGACTAGCGAGGAGACCCAGTACTTC. This sequence encodes CASSSTGTSEETQYF.

This clone was picked up a small number of times. The J gene is TRBJ2-7, the V gene TRBV2; perhaps TRBD2 as D (5 bases). CDR3 size: 12 residues. The germline V gene encodes CDR1 SNHLY and CDR2 FYNNEI. Trimming removed 4 bases from V and 4 bases from J, with 8 bases in between. CDR3 in DNA: TGTGCCAGCAGTGGGCCGGGATACGAGCAGTACTTC. Translated, it gives CASSGPGYEQYF. The variable domain in full, with the rest retrieved from reference TRBV2 and TRBJ2-7, is EPEVTQTPSHQVTQMGQEVILRCVPISNHLYFYWYRQILGQKVEFLVSFYNNEISEKSEIFDDQFSVERPDGSNFTLKIRSTKLEDSAMYFCASSGPGYEQYFGPGTRLTVT.

This clone came up a few times. The chain is built from TRBV5-6 and TRBJ2-1; perhaps TRBD1 as D (6 bases). Germline values: CDR1 SGHDT, CDR2 YYEEEE. This CDR3 is 16 amino acids long. V lost 4 bases to trimming and J lost 2 bases, with 16 bases between them. CDR3 region: CASSGGQLTTYNEQFF. As DNA, the CDR3 is TGTGCCAGCAGCGGTGGACAGCTGACCACCTACAATGAGCAGTTCTTC.

This clone was recorded a few times. The CDR3 sequence is CSVRTGSDTQYF. Here the CDR3 DNA reads TGCAGCGTTCGGACAGGATCAGATACGCAGTATTTT. V and J are TRBV29-1 and TRBJ2-3; 7 nucleotides match TRBD1. This CDR3 has 12 amino acids. Germline values: CDR1 SQVTM, CDR2 ANQGSEA. V shed 5 bases, J shed 4 bases, and the junction held 3 bases outside the gene matches.

V and J are TRBV11-2 and TRBJ2-5; 13 nucleotides agree with TRBD2. The CDR3 is made up of 18 amino acids. Germline CDR1 SGHAT, CDR2 FQNNGV. V lost 5 bases and J lost 2; bases outside the gene matches: 11. The CDR3, as DNA: TGTGCCAGCAGCGACCACCCCGGGACTAGCGGGACACAAGAGACCCAGTACTTC. Encoded protein: CASSDHPGTSGTQETQYF.

This clone came up a few times. V usage is TRBV25-1 and J usage is TRBJ2-7; D unclear. V was cut by 0 bases and J by 3 bases, with 12 bases left in between. Per the germline V gene, CDR1 is MGHDK and CDR2 is SYGVNS. The CDR3 extends over 15 amino acids. Written as DNA, the CDR3 is TGTGCCAGCAGTGAATACGGTGCACCAAACTACGAGCAGTACTTC. As protein: CASSEYGAPNYEQYF.

This clone was picked up a small number of times. V usage is TRBV30 and J usage is TRBJ1-2; D is possibly TRBD1 (6 bases). The CDR3 consists of 13 residues. Germline lookup yields CDR1 GTSNPN and CDR2 SVGIG (reference sequence). V was shortened by 2 bases and J by 4 bases, with 11 bases between the two germline ends. CDR3 nucleotides: TGTGCCTGGAGTACGGACAGAGGCTATGGCTACACCTTC. Its protein product is CAWSTDRGYGYTF. Filled out from reference TRBV30 and TRBJ1-2, the complete variable domain reads SQTIHQWPATLVQPVGSPLSLECTVEGTSNPNLYWYRQAAGRGLQLLFYSVGIGQISSEVPQNLSASRPQDRQFILSSKKLLLSDSGFYLCAWSTDRGYGYTFGSGTRLTVV.